These T cell receptor beta chains were read from a single sample in a study of blood T cell repertoires in COVID-19. Using immunoSEQ multiplex PCR, the repertoire was profiled, and TCRdb retains in-frame clones only, with some absent. The repertoire holds around 270,000 clones, with about 85% as singletons. The sample taken for sequencing was peripheral blood. Every receptor here comes from a human donor with COVID-19, enrolled during active disease. The donor label of this sample is uncertain. Each CDR3 is given with its conserved first and last residue. A D gene is named only where the DNA matches it firmly. Only part of the rows carry a size: once, few, many, or a class if the clone is expanded.

V gene	clone size	D gene	J gene	CDR3 DNA	CDR3 protein
TRBV5-4	-	TRBD2	TRBJ2-2	TGTGCCAGCAGCACGGGACTAGCGGGGAACACCGGGGAGCTGTTTTTT	CASSTGLAGNTGELFF
TRBV4-3	-	-	TRBJ1-6	TGCGCCAGCAGCCAAGATGCAGGGTCCGGATCACCCCTCCACTTT	CASSQDAGSGSPLHF
TRBV19	-	-	TRBJ2-6	TGTGCCAGTAGCCCAACAGACTCTGGGGCCAACGTCCTGACTTTC	CASSPTDSGANVLTF
TRBV28	-	TRBD1	TRBJ1-2	TGTGCCAGCAGTCCTACCAGGGGGCGTGGCTACACCTTC	CASSPTRGRGYTF
TRBV6-5	-	TRBD1	TRBJ1-5	TGTGCCAGCAGTTCGGGACAGATGAATCAGCCCCAGCATTTT	CASSSGQMNQPQHF
TRBV5-6	-	-	TRBJ2-5	TGTGCCAGCAGCTTGGAAGGCAGGGGAGGGGAGACCCAGTACTTC	CASSLEGRGGETQYF
TRBV12-3/TRBV12-4	-	-	TRBJ1-4	TGTGCCAGCGGGGCGGTATCGGGAAAACTGTTTTTT	CASGAVSGKLFF
TRBV30	few	-	TRBJ1-3	TGTGCCTGGAGACGCGGGCTGGAGGGAAACACCATATATTTT	CAWRRGLEGNTIYF
TRBV5-8	-	-	TRBJ2-6	TGTGCCAGCGCCTGGGATCGGGGAGGATCTGGGGCCAACGTCCTGACTTTC	CASAWDRGGSGANVLTF
TRBV7-2	once	TRBD2	TRBJ2-1	TGTGCCAGCAGCTTAGGGGGACTAGCTCCCTACAATGAGCAGTTCTTC	CASSLGGLAPYNEQFF
TRBV18	-	-	TRBJ2-7	TGTGCCAGCTCACCACCTCCCCCGGGGGAGCAGTACTTC	CASSPPPPGEQYF
TRBV6-5	-	-	TRBJ1-5	TGTGCCAGCAGTTACTCTCGGGAATCGCCCCAGCATTTT	CASSYSRESPQHF
TRBV3-1/TRBV3-2	-	-	TRBJ2-7	TGTGCCAGCAGCCAAGACAGGAACTACGAGCAGTACTTC	CASSQDRNYEQYF
TRBV14	-	-	TRBJ2-7	TGTGCCAGCAGCCTCCCCTCGACTCCCTACGAGCAGTACTTC	CASSLPSTPYEQYF
TRBV7-3	once	TRBD1	TRBJ1-1	TGTGCCAGCAGCCTAACCTCCAGGGGGCAGAACACTGAAGCTTTCTTT	CASSLTSRGQNTEAFF
TRBV7-8	-	TRBD2	TRBJ2-2	TGTGCCAGCAGCTTGGGCAGCGGGAGGGCTCACGGGGAGCTGTTTTTT	CASSLGSGRAHGELFF
TRBV5-1	-	TRBD1	TRBJ1-1	TGCGCCAGCAGCAGAATACAGGGGATCGGAACTGAAGCTTTCTTT	CASSRIQGIGTEAFF
TRBV12-3/TRBV12-4	-	-	TRBJ2-1	TGTGCCAGCAGCACCGGGTCTAGTAATGAGCAGTTCTTC	CASSTGSSNEQFF
TRBV10-3	-	-	TRBJ1-2	TGTGCCACGGGGTTAGGGGGGGCTTCCTATGGCTACACCTTC	CATGLGGASYGYTF
TRBV30	-	-	TRBJ1-3	TGTGCCTGGAGTGGACATTTAACAAACGGAAACACCATATATTTT	CAWSGHLTNGNTIYF
TRBV30	once	-	TRBJ1-1	TGTGCCTGGAGTGCTGAGCGGGGTGGTGAAGCTTTCTTT	CAWSAERGGEAFF
TRBV19	-	-	TRBJ1-5	TGTGCCAGTAGTATAGCCGAACAAAGCAATCAGCCCCAGCATTTT	CASSIAEQSNQPQHF
TRBV6-5	-	-	TRBJ1-6	TGTGCCAGCAGTTACTCCCCGAGCTCCTATAATTCACCCCTCCACTTT	CASSYSPSSYNSPLHF
TRBV12-3/TRBV12-4	-	-	TRBJ1-2	TGTGCCAGCAGCCTGACAGTTAACTATGGCTACACCTTC	CASSLTVNYGYTF
TRBV30	-	-	TRBJ1-2	TGTGCCTGGAGTGTAGGGGGGGATGGCTACACCTTC	CAWSVGGDGYTF
TRBV28	-	TRBD2	TRBJ2-1	TGTGCCAGCAGTTTGGTGGCTAGCGGGAGAAATGAGCAGTTCTTC	CASSLVASGRNEQFF
TRBV14	-	-	TRBJ1-4	TGTGCCAGCAGCCAAGATGGGGTAAATAGACAGTCTAATGAAAAACTGTTTTTT	CASSQDGVNRQSNEKLFF
TRBV23-1	-	TRBD2	TRBJ2-1	TGCGCCAGCAGTCCCGCCCCGGGAGCGGGAGTACCGAATCACAATGAGCAGTTCTTC	CASSPAPGAGVPNHNEQFF
TRBV5-1	-	TRBD1	TRBJ2-1	TGCGCCAGCAGCTTAGCAGGGGGCGGCAAAACCAATGAGCAGTTCTTC	CASSLAGGGKTNEQFF
TRBV7-9	-	-	TRBJ1-2	TGTGCCAGCAGCGCCACAGAGTACTATGGCTACACCTTC	CASSATEYYGYTF
TRBV28	-	-	TRBJ1-6	TGTGCCAGCAGGCCGGGAGGTTCGCAGGGCGGTTCCAATTCACCCCTCCACTTT	CASRPGGSQGGSNSPLHF
TRBV27	-	TRBD1	TRBJ2-3	TGTGCCACCCCGATGACGACGACAGGGCAATATTTCGTGACGCAGTATTTT	CATPMTTTGQYFVTQYF